This entry features one TCR beta chain sequence. The data belong to a study of technical replicates of blood from several donors. The assay was immunoSEQ multiplex PCR, and TCRdb's table has in-frame clones only and misses some. Of tens of thousands of clones in the sample, 85% to 95% are singletons; the top ten hold around 0.43%. Germline V gene data show CDR1 as SQVTM and CDR2 as ANQGSEA. V lost 0 bases and J lost 4, with 12 bases in between. The CDR3 loop spans 14 amino acids. This TCR was sampled from a human donor in good health. The sample consisted of T cells isolated from PBMCs. J is TRBJ1-1 and V is TRBV29-1; maybe TRBD1 (6 bases). The CDR3: CSVEETPGATEAFF. CDR3 DNA: TGCAGCGTTGAAGAAACACCAGGGGCCACTGAAGCTTTCTTT. The full variable domain, in which reference TRBV29-1 and TRBJ1-1 provide the parts outside the CDR3, is SAVISQKPSRDICQRGTSLTIQCQVDSQVTMMFWYRQQPGQSLTLIATANQGSEATYESGFVIDKFPISRPNLTFSTLTVSNMSPEDSSIYLCSVEETPGATEAFFGQGTRLTVV.